The T cell receptor (beta chain) under discussion was sequenced for a study of regulatory T cells in long-lasting Graves disease. CDR3 regions were amplified by Arm-PCR using iRepertoire HTBI primers to build TCR beta libraries. The authors' processing: Identification yielded around 64 TRBV and around 15 TRBJ segments across samples. TCRdb used MiXCR to reprocess the multiplex PCR reads, holding one entry per CDR3 protein. None of the V and J calls come from the authors' own analysis; TCRdb made them. The sample has 440,000 or so distinct CDR3 sequences; 16% are singletons. With respect to this clonotype: The antigen is unknown.

Study-level results: There was favoring of TRBV28, TRBJ1-2 and TRBJ2-5 in persistent disease.

The trim removed 1 base at V and 9 bases at J, leaving 20 bases unmatched. CDR3 length: 20 residues. Germline V CDR1 and CDR2: LNHNV, YYDKDF (reference sequence). Documented time point: newly diagnosed GD, antithyroid drugs for less than 3 months. PBMCs were the source of the RNA used for TCR sequencing. Graves' disease diagnosis relied on American Thyroid Association guidelines. The patients included were those that came from an endocrinology department in Xi'an, China. This sample also appeared in a second study, on T cells in Graves' hyperthyroidism and ophthalmopathy.

The sequence was obtained from a woman aged 25 to 39 with Graves disease. Sequencing used peripheral blood mononuclear cells (PBMCs), obtained at new diagnosis, from a patient treated with antithyroid drugs. V gene TRBV15 combines with J gene TRBJ2-4, with 11 bases lining up with TRBD2. CDR3 in DNA: TGTGCCACCAGCAGAGGAAAAAGCTTAGCGGGAGGGTCAGGGTTTGTCATTCAGTACTTC. It translates to CATSRGKSLAGGSGFVIQYF.